A single sample is the source of the 23 T cell receptor beta chains below, sequenced in a study of blood T cell repertoires in COVID-19. TCRdb's table, derived via immunoSEQ multiplex PCR, lists solely in-frame clones and lacks some. The data show 85,000 to 90,000 clones, with 85% to 90% seen just once and under 1.2% held by the top ten. The specimen sequenced was peripheral blood. Receptor source: a human donor in a cohort sampled during active COVID-19.

The J gene is TRBJ1-1, the V gene TRBV3-1 (or the pseudogene TRBV3-2), with 8 bases that match TRBD1. Unmatched junction bases numbered 12, after V lost 7 bases and J lost 2 bases. Germline V gene data show CDR1 as LGHDT and CDR2 as YNNKEL (reference sequence). The CDR3 sequence is 16 residues long. In DNA form, the CDR3 reads TGTGCCAGCACCCCCCTATATGGACAGGGTAACACTGAAGCTTTCTTT. This codes for CASTPLYGQGNTEAFF.

This chain uses TRBV28 with TRBJ2-1; TRBD2 might be the D (6 bases). Germline values: CDR1 MDHEN, CDR2 SYDVKM. Trimming pared 1 base from V and 9 bases from J, leaving 10 bases between. The CDR3 runs 13 residues. CDR3 loop: CASSLSTGVEQFF. CDR3 sequence (DNA): TGTGCCAGCAGTTTATCTACGGGAGTTGAGCAGTTCTTC.

The rearrangement joins TRBV3-1 (or the pseudogene TRBV3-2) to TRBJ2-3; weak D call: TRBD2 (6 bases). Trimming shortened V by 3 bases and J by 6 bases, and 10 bases separated the two germline ends. This CDR3 spans 13 amino acids. The germline gives CDR1 LGHDT, CDR2 YNNKEL (reference sequence). Here the CDR3 DNA reads TGTGCCAGCAGCCAGACTAGACCCGATACGCAGTATTTT. Translated, it gives CASSQTRPDTQYF.

The V and J genes are TRBV5-1 and TRBJ1-5, with 8 bases matching TRBD1. The CDR3 length is 13 residues. Germline trimming cut 5 bases from V and 5 bases from J; bases unmatched to any gene: 3. Germline V gene data show CDR1 as SGHRS and CDR2 as YFSETQ. The CDR3 nucleotides are TGCGCCAGCAGGACAGGGGTCGATCAGCCCCAGCATTTT. Encoded protein: CASRTGVDQPQHF.

V and J are TRBV12-3 or TRBV12-4 and TRBJ1-1, with D possibly TRBD1 on 5 matching bases. Trimming removed 6 bases at V and 5 bases at J, with 13 bases between. The CDR3 sequence is 13 residues long. CDR3: CASRTGGTTEAFF. Here the CDR3 DNA reads TGTGCCAGCAGGACGGGGGGAACAACTGAAGCTTTCTTT.

The rearrangement links TRBV28 to TRBJ1-6; D unresolved. The V end lost 5 bases, the J end lost 4 bases, and 21 bases lay between the germline ends. The CDR3 totals 18 residues. Germline CDR1 and CDR2: MDHEN and SYDVKM. The CDR3 nucleotides are TGTGCCAGCAGTACCCCCAGGCAGGCCTTTGATTATAATTCACCCCTCCACTTT. It codes for CASSTPRQAFDYNSPLHF.

This clone came up once. The V and J genes are TRBV7-8 and TRBJ1-1; D gene ambiguous. This CDR3 has 13 residues. The germline CDR1 and CDR2 sequences are SGHVS and FQNEAQ. V shed 2 bases and J shed 8 bases, with 12 bases lying between them. The CDR3 region is CASSLQPQTEAFF. In nucleotides, the CDR3 is TGTGCCAGCAGCTTACAGCCCCAGACAGAAGCTTTCTTT.

V usage is TRBV11-2 and J usage is TRBJ1-5; tentative D call: TRBD1 (6 bases). Germline CDR1 and CDR2: SGHAT and FQNNGV. V was pared by 10 bases and J by 3 bases, with 13 bases between. The CDR3 runs 13 residues. The DNA for the CDR3 is TGTGCCACCTCGACAGGCGCCAATCAGCCCCAGCATTTT. This translates into CATSTGANQPQHF.

The chain joins TRBV18 to TRBJ1-1; 7 positions agree with TRBD1. Germline V CDR1 and CDR2: KGHSH, LQKENI. The V segment lost 6 bases and the J segment 6 bases; nucleotides outside the gene matches: 7. This CDR3 region has 13 residues. The CDR3 region is CASSRGDSSEAFF. The CDR3 DNA reads TGTGCCAGCTCCAGGGGGGACAGCTCTGAAGCTTTCTTT.

V usage is TRBV7-3 and J usage is TRBJ1-6, with 7 bases aligning to TRBD1. The CDR3 length is 14 residues. CDR1 is SGHTA, CDR2 FQGTGA, per germline. V shed 5 bases, J shed 6 bases, and the junction held 4 bases outside the gene matches. The CDR3 bases are TGTGCCAGCAGCCAGGGACAGATTAATTCACCCCTCCACTTT. Amino acid sequence: CASSQGQINSPLHF.

This rearrangement joins TRBV28 to TRBJ1-1; 9 positions agree with TRBD1. Germline V gene data show CDR1 as MDHEN and CDR2 as SYDVKM. Trimming took 0 bases from V and 5 from J; bases not matched to a gene: 7. The CDR3 is 16 residues long. CDR3 sequence reads: CASSLWGQGSRTEAFF. The CDR3 DNA sequence: TGTGCCAGCAGTTTATGGGGACAGGGAAGTCGAACTGAAGCTTTCTTT.

This rearrangement joins TRBV28 to TRBJ1-1; unclear D gene. V dropped 4 bases and J dropped 6 bases, with 9 bases sitting between them. The CDR3 totals 12 residues. Germline V lookup: CDR1 MDHEN, CDR2 SYDVKM. The CDR3 sequence is CASSSGWAEAFF. The CDR3 DNA follows: TGTGCCAGCAGTTCCGGGTGGGCTGAAGCTTTCTTT.

The genes are TRBV2 and TRBJ2-7; 7 positions match TRBD1. The CDR3 covers 16 residues. V was pared by 4 bases and J by 3 bases, with 12 bases of the junction left unmatched. The V gene's germline CDR1 is SNHLY and CDR2 FYNNEI. CDR3 DNA sequence: TGTGCCAGCAGTGGGCCGGGACAGACCTATGACTACGAGCAGTACTTC. This encodes CASSGPGQTYDYEQYF.

This clone is a singleton in its sample. V usage is TRBV28 and J usage is TRBJ1-2; possible D gene TRBD1, 6 bases. Germline lookup yields CDR1 MDHEN and CDR2 SYDVKM. The CDR3 runs 11 residues. V lost 8 bases, J lost 7 bases, and 11 bases lay in between. CDR3 residues: CASRQGLGYTF. The CDR3, as DNA: TGTGCCAGCCGCCAGGGGCTTGGCTACACCTTC.

The chain employs TRBV10-2 and TRBJ2-2, with TRBD2 identical over 8 bases. There are 14 residues in the CDR3. With V trimmed by 8 bases and J by 7 bases, 9 bases remained unmatched. CDR1 and CDR2 (germline): WSHSY, SAAADI. The CDR3 nucleotides are TGCGCCAGCTGGATTAGCGGGGCCGGCGGGGAGCTGTTTTTT. It codes for CASWISGAGGELFF.

The chain uses TRBV6-5 and TRBJ1-5, with D perhaps TRBD1 (5 bases). V was trimmed by 0 bases and J by 2 bases, leaving 8 bases between them. CDR1 is MNHEY, CDR2 SVGAGI, per germline. CDR3 length: 15 residues. CDR3 DNA sequence: TGTGCCAGCAGTTACTCGGGGGGGGGCAATCAGCCCCAGCATTTT. Its translation is CASSYSGGGNQPQHF.

This chain joins TRBV28 and TRBJ2-7; D is unclear. Germline values: CDR1 MDHEN, CDR2 SYDVKM. Deletions cut 4 bases from V and 3 bases from J, with 4 bases between. The CDR3 is 11 residues long. The CDR3 region has the DNA TGTGCCAGCAGTTACGGCTACGAGCAGTACTTC. It codes for CASSYGYEQYF. Full variable domain (outside the CDR3, taken from reference TRBV28 and TRBJ2-7): DVKVTQSSRYLVKRTGEKVFLECVQDMDHENMFWYRQDPGLGLRLIYFSYDVKMKEKGDIPEGYSVSREKKERFSLILESASTNQTSMYLCASSYGYEQYFGPGTRLTVT.

This clone was recorded once. V is TRBV7-6 and J is TRBJ2-5, with TRBD2 identical over 10 bases. Germline CDR1 and CDR2: SGHVS and FNYEAQ. With 2 bases clipped from V and 2 bases from J, the junction kept 8 bases outside the gene matches. This CDR3 comprises 17 residues. The CDR3 protein is CASSLPLAGEAQETQYF. DNA of the CDR3: TGTGCCAGCAGCTTACCTCTAGCGGGAGAGGCGCAAGAGACCCAGTACTTC.

V is TRBV7-8 and J is TRBJ2-7, with unresolved D. This CDR3 is 11 amino acids long. CDR1 and CDR2 (germline): SGHVS, FQNEAQ. V was shortened by 2 bases and J by 5 bases, with 4 bases between the two germline ends. CDR3 amino acids: CASSLIDEQYF. As DNA, the CDR3 is TGTGCCAGCAGCTTAATCGACGAGCAGTACTTC.

This rearrangement joins TRBV5-1 to TRBJ2-5, with a possible D match to TRBD1 (5 bases). From germline, CDR1 is SGHRS and CDR2 YFSETQ. The CDR3 is 15 residues long. Trimming left V 2 bases short and J 1 base short, with 12 bases between. CDR3 region: CASSLTRAPQETQYF. As DNA, the CDR3 is TGCGCCAGCAGCTTAACCAGGGCCCCCCAAGAGACCCAGTACTTC.

J is TRBJ1-1 and V is TRBV6-1; D gene unclear. The CDR3 is 14 amino acids. With 0 bases removed from V and 6 bases from J, the gap between germline ends came to 11 bases. CDR1 MNHNS and CDR2 SASEGT come from the germline V gene. The CDR3 here is CASSEARRSAEAFF. As DNA, the CDR3 is TGTGCCAGCAGTGAAGCTAGGCGGAGCGCTGAAGCTTTCTTT.

This clone was seen a few times. This rearrangement joins TRBV2 to TRBJ1-3; D is unclear. The V end was cut by 5 bases, the J end by 1 base, with 9 bases between. The germline V gene has CDR1 SNHLY and CDR2 FYNNEI. This CDR3 is 14 amino acids long. The CDR3 reads CASSPGMSGNTIYF. The CDR3 DNA reads TGTGCCAGCAGTCCCGGGATGTCTGGAAACACCATATATTTT.

This sequence joins TRBV6-5 and TRBJ2-7; a weak D match, TRBD2 (6 bases). With 5 bases removed from V and 3 bases from J, the gap between germline ends came to 17 bases. Germline CDR1 is MNHEY and CDR2 is SVGAGI. The CDR3 loop spans 15 amino acids. CDR3 nucleotides: TGTGCCAGCAGTCGCGTGGGGACTGATTTCTACGAGCAGTACTTC. It specifies CASSRVGTDFYEQYF.